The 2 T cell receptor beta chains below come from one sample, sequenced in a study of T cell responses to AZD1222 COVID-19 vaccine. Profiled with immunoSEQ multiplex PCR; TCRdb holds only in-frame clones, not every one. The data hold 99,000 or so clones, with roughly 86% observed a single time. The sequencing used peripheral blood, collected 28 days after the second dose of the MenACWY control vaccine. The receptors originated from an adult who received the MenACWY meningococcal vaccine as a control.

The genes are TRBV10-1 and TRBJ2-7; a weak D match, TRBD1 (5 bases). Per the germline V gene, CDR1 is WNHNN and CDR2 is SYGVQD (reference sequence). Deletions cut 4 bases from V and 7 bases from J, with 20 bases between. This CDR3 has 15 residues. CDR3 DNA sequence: TGCGCCAGCAGTGCGACTTGGGGCGCCGGTCGGGAGCAGTACTTC. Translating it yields CASSATWGAGREQYF.

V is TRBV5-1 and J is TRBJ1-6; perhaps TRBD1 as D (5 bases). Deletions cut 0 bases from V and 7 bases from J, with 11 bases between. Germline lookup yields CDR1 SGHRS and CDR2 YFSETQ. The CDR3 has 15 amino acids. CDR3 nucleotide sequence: TGCGCCAGCAGCTTGGTAGCAGGGCCGAATTCACCCCTCCACTTT. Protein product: CASSLVAGPNSPLHF.